Listed here are 3 T cell receptor beta chains from one sample, sequenced in a study of CXCR3-negative and CXCR3-positive naive CD8 T cells. Study-level points and caveats: When CXCR3-positive naive cells were set against CXCR3-negative naive cells, the former had more hydrophobic TRB CDR3s.

UMI-labeled 5' RACE TRB cDNA libraries were prepared from the cells. For each CDR3 protein, TCRdb gives one entry from its re-call of the 5' RACE reads, without DNA. The listing records approximately 90,000 distinct CDR3 sequences. No antigen has been assigned to these receptors. Sequencing was performed on naive CXCR3+ CD8+ T cells from blood. Subset defined: CD45RO-CCR7+CD27+CD95- naive CD8+ T cells expressing CXCR3 (TNR3+). These receptors were taken from a human donor in good health. Some clones in this sample may be carry-over from other donors' samples.

The CDR3: CASSFPSLAVSYNEQFF. The V call is TRBV7-9, the J call TRBJ2-1; the TRBD2 assignment by TCRdb is unverifiable without DNA. The CDR3 has 17 residues. Germline V gene data show CDR1 as SEHNR and CDR2 as FQNEAQ (reference sequence).

V usage is TRBV11-2 and J usage is TRBJ2-7; checking the TCRdb D call of TRBD2 is not possible without DNA. The CDR3 runs 15 residues. Germline V gene data show CDR1 as SGHAT and CDR2 as FQNNGV. The CDR3 sequence is CASSYSGASSYEQYF.

Here the CDR3 reads CASSPGQFTDTQYF. The rearrangement uses TRBV7-3 and TRBJ2-3; TCRdb reports TRBD1, a call that lacks DNA to check it against. CDR1 is SGHTA and CDR2 is FQGTGA in the germline V gene. The CDR3 totals 14 residues.